A single sample is the source of the 22 T cell receptor beta chains below, sequenced in a study of identical twins. MiXCR, run by TCRdb on the 5' RACE reads, gives a single entry per CDR3 protein. Seen here are roughly 200,000 distinct CDR3 sequences, about 15% observed once, and the top ten hold roughly two fifths. These data were likewise used in another study, on T cells expressing NK-cell markers.

The sample taken for sequencing was CD8+ T cells sorted from blood. These receptors came from a woman aged 18-29 years in good health.

The chain carries TRBV29-1 and TRBJ2-7, with 9 bases identical to TRBD1. V lost 3 bases, J lost 6 bases, and 9 bases stayed unmatched. Per the germline V gene, CDR1 is SQVTM and CDR2 is ANQGSEA. The CDR3 sequence is 14 residues long. The DNA for the CDR3 is TGCAGCGTTGACGTAACCGGGACAGGGTTCGAGCAGTACTTC. It specifies CSVDVTGTGFEQYF.

This clonotype was seen a few times. This rearrangement joins TRBV12-5 to TRBJ2-1, with a weak D call TRBD2 (6 bases). Deletions cut 3 bases from V and 7 bases from J, with 10 bases between. This CDR3 contains 13 residues. CDR1 LGHNT and CDR2 FRNRAP come from the germline V gene. Written as DNA, the CDR3 is TGTGCTAGTGGTTTAGGCGGGGTGAATGAGCAGTTCTTC. It specifies CASGLGGVNEQFF.

This clonotype has only a few counts. The rearrangement uses TRBV9 and TRBJ2-2; D might be TRBD2 (6 bases). The CDR3 is made up of 16 amino acids. Trimming removed 4 bases from V and 4 bases from J, with 17 bases in between. Germline CDR1 SGDLS, CDR2 YYNGEE. The CDR3: CASSPGEGSGTGELFF. The CDR3 DNA follows: TGTGCCAGCAGCCCGGGAGAAGGGTCGGGCACCGGGGAGCTGTTTTTT.

V is TRBV6-5 and J is TRBJ2-2, with D possibly TRBD1 on 6 matching bases. The CDR3 extends over 12 amino acids. The V and J ends lost 7 bases and 7 bases respectively, with 10 bases between them. CDR1 MNHEY and CDR2 SVGAGI come from the germline V gene. This CDR3 is CASNLQGGELFF. The CDR3 DNA follows: TGTGCCAGCAACCTACAGGGCGGGGAGCTGTTTTTT.

Here the CDR3 reads CGHSGGITDTQYF. The CDR3 coding sequence is TGTGGTCATTCGGGGGGTATCACAGATACGCAGTATTTT. The J gene is TRBJ2-3, the V gene TRBV6-6; TRBD2 matches at 7 bases. The CDR3 consists of 13 residues. Germline V gives CDR1 MNHNY, CDR2 SVGAGI (reference sequence).

This rearrangement joins TRBV12-3 or TRBV12-4 to TRBJ2-7; D may be TRBD1 or TRBD2 (5 bases each). V was shortened by 3 bases and J by 7 bases, with 13 bases between the two germline ends. The CDR3 is 13 residues long. The CDR3 loop is CASSFGAVWEQYF. For the CDR3, the DNA is TGTGCCAGCAGTTTCGGGGCCGTCTGGGAGCAGTACTTC.

This clonotype showed up just a few times. CDR3 DNA: TGTGCCACCAGTGATCCCGGGACCACCGGGACCGGGGAGCTGTTTTTT. It codes for CATSDPGTTGTGELFF. The genes are TRBV24-1 and TRBJ2-2; D may match TRBD1 or TRBD2 (5 bases each). Trimming left V 3 bases short and J 5 bases short, with 15 bases between. In germline, CDR1 is KGHDR, CDR2 SFDVKD. This CDR3 spans 16 amino acids.

This clonotype was seen ten or more times. The rearrangement links TRBV6-6 to TRBJ1-1; D is ambiguous. Trimming removed 0 bases from V and 1 base from J, with 3 bases in between. This CDR3 spans 13 amino acids. Germline V lookup: CDR1 MNHNY, CDR2 SVGAGI (reference sequence). The CDR3 DNA is TGTGCCAGCAGTTACTCGTGGAACACTGAAGCTTTCTTT. This codes for CASSYSWNTEAFF.

The chain is built from TRBV11-2 and TRBJ2-7; D perhaps matches TRBD2 (5 bases). Trimming shortened V by 7 bases and J by 4 bases, and 8 bases separated the two germline ends. The V gene's germline CDR1 is SGHAT and CDR2 FQNNGV. CDR3 length: 11 amino acids. CDR3 region: CASTEAYEQYF. CDR3 DNA sequence: TGTGCCAGCACGGAGGCATACGAGCAGTACTTC.

This clonotype was seen only a few times. The chain carries TRBV12-3 or TRBV12-4 and TRBJ2-7, with TRBD2 identical over 7 bases. With V trimmed by 8 bases and J by 3 bases, 1 base remained unmatched. The CDR3 contains 11 residues. DNA for the CDR3: TGTGCCAGCGGGGGGGGCTACGAGCAGTACTTC. Protein sequence: CASGGGYEQYF.

This clonotype was detected only a few times. The chain joins TRBV3-1 to TRBJ2-1; TRBD1 matches 9 bases. Germline values: CDR1 LGHDT, CDR2 YNNKEL (reference sequence). The V segment lost 6 bases and the J segment 4 bases; nucleotides outside the gene matches: 10. This CDR3 contains 16 residues. CDR3 residues: CASRPQGQGMYNEQFF. The DNA of the CDR3 is TGTGCCAGCAGACCACAGGGACAGGGAATGTACAATGAGCAGTTCTTC.

The V and J genes are TRBV12-3 or TRBV12-4 and TRBJ1-1; TRBD1 matches at 7 bases. The CDR3 extends over 12 amino acids. V was pared by 6 bases and J by 7 bases, with 5 bases of the junction left unmatched. CDR3 sequence (DNA): TGTGCCAGCAGCGGGGGACAGCTTGAAGCTTTCTTT. It yields the protein CASSGGQLEAFF.

This clonotype was seen a few times. This chain joins TRBV29-1 and TRBJ2-7; the D is unclear. The CDR3 spans 12 residues. V was trimmed by 0 bases and J by 6 bases, leaving 9 bases between them. CDR1 is SQVTM, CDR2 ANQGSEA, per germline. CDR3 bases: TGCAGCGTTGAAGATCTGACATTCGAGCAGTACTTC. Amino acid sequence: CSVEDLTFEQYF.

This clonotype was observed a handful of times. The J gene is TRBJ2-7, the V gene TRBV20-1; D unresolved. This CDR3 comprises 14 residues. Germline V lookup: CDR1 DFQATT, CDR2 SNEGSKA (reference sequence). Trimming took off 1 base at V and 1 base at J, with 11 bases between the two ends. CDR3 nucleotide sequence: TGCAGTGCTAGAGTAGTTAGGGTTTCCTACGAGCAGTACTTC. Encoded protein: CSARVVRVSYEQYF.

For this clonotype: An end of the junction does not agree with germline; a read error may underlie this. The genes are TRBV3-1 and TRBJ2-7, with 9 nucleotides matching TRBD2. CDR1 and CDR2 from the germline V gene are LGHDT and YNNKEL (reference sequence). The CDR3 length is 15 residues. The CDR3 protein is CATSPDGTSRYEQYF. The CDR3 DNA sequence: TGTGCCACCAGCCCAGACGGGACTAGCAGGTACGAGCAGTACTTC.

There are a few counts of this clonotype. V and J are TRBV7-9 and TRBJ1-4; D gene ambiguous. The CDR3 covers 15 residues. Germline V CDR1 and CDR2: SEHNR, FQNEAQ (reference sequence). V lost 7 bases, J lost 4 bases, and 16 bases lay in between. CDR3 DNA sequence: TGTGCCAGCAACCCGGAGGGAGCGGGTAATGAAAAACTGTTTTTT. This gives the protein CASNPEGAGNEKLFF.

This clonotype was seen a few times. The rearrangement links TRBV6-1 to TRBJ2-5; maybe TRBD1 (5 bases). Germline lookup yields CDR1 MNHNS and CDR2 SASEGT. The length of the CDR3 is 14 residues. Trimming removed 8 bases from V and 3 bases from J, with 16 bases in between. For the CDR3, the DNA is TGTGCCAGCGAAGGGGTCGGTAAGGAAGAGACCCAGTACTTC. Protein sequence: CASEGVGKEETQYF.

This sequence joins TRBV5-5 and TRBJ2-7; TRBD1 agrees at 7 bases. V dropped 4 bases and J dropped 3; count of bases not matched to a gene: 7. Germline values: CDR1 SGHKS, CDR2 YYEKEE (reference sequence). This CDR3 has 14 residues. CDR3 DNA sequence: TGTGCCAGCAGCGTGGAGACAGGGAACTACGAGCAGTACTTC. Residues: CASSVETGNYEQYF.

The chain combines TRBV12-3 or TRBV12-4 with TRBJ2-2, with TRBD1 as a possible D gene (5 bases). The CDR3 has 12 amino acids. Trimming took off 1 base at V and 10 bases at J, with 7 bases between the two ends. CDR3 in DNA: TGTGCCAGCAGTTTAGGACAGTTGGAGCTGTTTTTT. Encoded protein: CASSLGQLELFF.

The V call is TRBV12-3 or TRBV12-4, the J call TRBJ2-1; TRBD2 matches 8 bases. V shed 3 bases, J shed 10 bases, and the junction held 8 bases outside the gene matches. CDR3 length: 14 amino acids. CDR3 DNA sequence: TGTGCCAGCAGTTTGGCTCTAGCGGGTTTAGAGCAGTTCTTC. Protein: CASSLALAGLEQFF.

The sample holds many counts of this clonotype. The gene calls are TRBV7-9 and TRBJ2-5; TRBD1 matches 7 bases. Germline lookup yields CDR1 SEHNR and CDR2 FQNEAQ (reference sequence). The CDR3 extends over 15 amino acids. The V and J ends lost 6 bases and 5 bases, in that order; junction bases with no gene match: 12. CDR3 in amino acids: CASRGPGQVEETQYF. CDR3 DNA: TGTGCCAGCAGAGGCCCCGGACAGGTAGAGGAGACCCAGTACTTC.

This clonotype was seen a handful of times. V is TRBV12-3 or TRBV12-4 and J is TRBJ2-1, with 10 positions matching TRBD2. Losses at the gene ends were 6 bases for V and 4 bases for J; bases not matched to a gene: 6. CDR3 length: 15 residues. CDR3 amino acids: CASSTGTSVYNEQFF. CDR3 DNA: TGTGCCAGCAGCACCGGGACTAGCGTGTACAATGAGCAGTTCTTC.